This passage covers 17 T cell receptor beta chains from one sample sequenced in a study of blood T cell repertoires in COVID-19. Assay: immunoSEQ multiplex PCR; the TCRdb copy retains only in-frame clones and omits some. Here the sample spans about 230,000 clones, 85% being singletons. Sequencing was performed on peripheral blood. The receptors shown here come from a man aged 45-65 years with COVID-19, enrolled during active disease.

The chain employs TRBV3-1 (or the pseudogene TRBV3-2) and TRBJ2-5, with D possibly matching TRBD2 (5 bases). The CDR3 extends over 14 amino acids. Trimming removed 4 bases from V and 0 bases from J, with 9 bases in between. CDR1 is LGHDT, CDR2 YNNKEL, per germline (reference sequence). CDR3 bases: TGTGCCAGCAGCCTCGGACTTCACCAAGAGACCCAGTACTTC. This gives the protein CASSLGLHQETQYF.

J is TRBJ2-3 and V is TRBV29-1; no firm D call. V was cut by 4 bases and J by 0 bases, with 11 bases left in between. Germline V CDR1 and CDR2: SQVTM, ANQGSEA. This CDR3 has 14 amino acids. CDR3 loop: CSVGWQTSTDTQYF. The CDR3 DNA reads TGCAGCGTTGGTTGGCAGACTAGCACAGATACGCAGTATTTT.

There are a few counts of this clone. The gene calls are TRBV2 and TRBJ2-2; TRBD1 is a possible D gene (6 bases). The V end lost 8 bases, the J end lost 6 bases, and 13 bases lay between the germline ends. Germline V gene sequence: CDR1 SNHLY, CDR2 FYNNEI. The CDR3 length is 13 residues. CDR3 sequence (DNA): TGTGCCAGCGGCCTACAGGGCCCCGGGGAGCTGTTTTTT. This codes for CASGLQGPGELFF.

The chain uses TRBV23-1 and TRBJ2-7; 7 positions agree with TRBD1. TRBV23-1 is known as an ORF, though its function is uncertain. The CDR3 has 12 amino acids. Trimming took 6 bases from V and 13 from J; bases not matched to a gene: 12. CDR3 coding DNA: TGCGCCAGCAGCCAGGACAGGCCCTATCTCTACTTC. It encodes CASSQDRPYLYF.

The table lists this clone with a count of one. The chain uses TRBV15 and TRBJ1-5; TRBD1 might be the D (6 bases). Germline V gene data show CDR1 as LNHNV and CDR2 as YYDKDF (reference sequence). Trimming removed 7 bases at V and 1 base at J, with 8 bases between. The CDR3 has 13 amino acids. The CDR3, as DNA: TGTGCCACCAAGGGGGGGAGCAATCAGCCCCAGCATTTT. Protein: CATKGGSNQPQHF.

V and J are TRBV5-4 and TRBJ2-7; 8 bases align to TRBD2. The CDR3 contains 14 residues. Germline trimming cut 2 bases from V and 2 bases from J; bases unmatched to any gene: 3. The germline V gene has CDR1 SGHNT and CDR2 YYREEE (reference sequence). The CDR3 nucleotides are TGTGCCAGCAGCTTCGGGACTAGTCCCTACGAGCAGTACTTC. Its translation: CASSFGTSPYEQYF.

This rearrangement joins TRBV5-1 to TRBJ1-4; D is unresolved. Germline V lookup: CDR1 SGHRS, CDR2 YFSETQ. V was cut by 0 bases and J by 7 bases, with 13 bases left in between. CDR3 size: 15 residues. CDR3 residues: CASSLERSAGEKLFF. The CDR3 bases are TGCGCCAGCAGCTTGGAAAGGTCGGCAGGTGAAAAACTGTTTTTT.

The gene calls are TRBV19 and TRBJ1-2; tentatively, D is TRBD1 (5 bases). CDR1 and CDR2 (germline): LNHDA, SQIVND (reference sequence). The CDR3 has 14 amino acids. With 7 bases removed from V and 5 bases from J, the gap between germline ends came to 17 bases. CDR3 residues: CASTRVLLGYGYTF. In nucleotides, the CDR3 is TGTGCCAGTACCAGGGTCCTTTTAGGGTATGGCTACACCTTC.

The chain uses TRBV6-2 or TRBV6-3 and TRBJ1-2; the D is unclear. The V end was cut by 2 bases, the J end by 4 bases, with 11 bases between. The germline V gene encodes CDR1 MNHEY and CDR2 SVGEGT. The CDR3 is made up of 14 amino acids. The CDR3 sequence is CASSYEGFSYGYTF. CDR3 in DNA: TGTGCCAGCAGTTACGAGGGTTTCAGCTATGGCTACACCTTC.

The table lists this clone with a few counts. CDR3 loop: CASSELAGSSYNEQFF. The DNA of the CDR3 is TGTGCCAGCAGTGAACTAGCGGGGAGCTCCTACAATGAGCAGTTCTTC. The V call is TRBV6-1, the J call TRBJ2-1, with 9 bases identical to TRBD2. There are 16 residues in the CDR3. The trim removed 2 bases at V and 0 bases at J, leaving 2 bases unmatched. Germline CDR1 reads MNHNS; CDR2 reads SASEGT.

This clone was counted once. The chain couples TRBV7-9 to TRBJ2-3; the match to TRBD2 covers 11 bases. The CDR3 is 16 residues long. J lost 2 bases, V lost 3 bases, and 4 bases had no gene match. Germline CDR1 is SEHNR and CDR2 is FQNEAQ (reference sequence). Written as DNA, the CDR3 is TGTGCCAGCAGCTTCTCTAGCGGGGGGAACACAGATACGCAGTATTTT. Translated: CASSFSSGGNTDTQYF. Complete variable domain (other parts from reference TRBV7-9 and TRBJ2-3): DTGVSQNPRHKITKRGQNVTFRCDPISEHNRLYWYRQTLGQGPEFLTYFQNEAQLEKSRLLSDRFSAERPKGSFSTLEIQRTEQGDSAMYLCASSFSSGGNTDTQYFGPGTRLTVL.

The V and J genes are TRBV11-2 and TRBJ2-3; possible D gene TRBD2, 5 bases. With 1 base removed from V and 4 bases from J, the gap between germline ends came to 15 bases. Germline loops: CDR1 SGHAT, CDR2 FQNNGV. This CDR3 region has 16 residues. CDR3 region: CASSLGSRSGADTQYF. DNA of the CDR3: TGTGCCAGCAGCTTAGGGTCGCGGTCCGGGGCAGATACGCAGTATTTT.

In its sample, this clone was seen once. The rearrangement joins TRBV28 to TRBJ1-2; D might be TRBD1 (5 bases). Trimming stripped 5 bases from V and 7 bases from J, with 8 bases between. In germline, CDR1 is MDHEN, CDR2 SYDVKM. This CDR3 contains 11 residues. The DNA for the CDR3 is TGTGCCAGCAGTACGGGGGGTGGCTACACCTTC. Its protein product is CASSTGGGYTF.

This clone appeared a single time. The chain employs TRBV3-1 (or the pseudogene TRBV3-2) and TRBJ2-1; 8 nucleotides line up with TRBD1. The ends lost 4 bases at V and 4 bases at J; junction bases unmatched: 9. This CDR3 is built from 16 residues. The V gene's germline CDR1 is LGHDT and CDR2 YNNKEL (reference sequence). CDR3 coding DNA: TGTGCCAGCAGCCCGAGACAGGGGTCTACTTACAATGAGCAGTTCTTC. Its translation: CASSPRQGSTYNEQFF.

The V call is TRBV6-6, the J call TRBJ2-5, with TRBD1 identical over 7 bases. This CDR3 region has 14 residues. Germline V gives CDR1 MNHNY, CDR2 SVGAGI (reference sequence). V trimming: 7 bases; J trimming: 0 bases; junction bases outside the gene matches: 5. The CDR3 DNA reads as TGTGCCAGCACCTTCAGGGGGTACCAAGAGACCCAGTACTTC. The encoded protein is CASTFRGYQETQYF.

The chain recombines TRBV9 with TRBJ2-2; 7 bases align to TRBD1. The CDR3 contains 15 residues. Germline V CDR1 and CDR2: SGDLS, YYNGEE. V gave up 3 bases and J gave up 5 bases; unmatched junction bases: 7. CDR3 protein: CASSEGGPRTGELFF. CDR3 DNA sequence: TGTGCCAGCAGCGAAGGGGGCCCCCGGACCGGGGAGCTGTTTTTT.

In regard to this clone: Other DNA sequences in this sample translate to the same CDR3. The CDR3 DNA is TGTGCCAGCAGCTTAGACCGGGGATACACCGGGGAGCTGTTTTTT. This translates into CASSLDRGYTGELFF. This sequence joins TRBV11-3 and TRBJ2-2, with D possibly matching TRBD2 (5 bases). The CDR3 is made up of 15 amino acids. The V gene lost 0 bases and the J gene lost 3 bases, with 8 bases spanning the gap. Looked up from germline, CDR1 is SGHNT and CDR2 is YENEEA.